Below, 22 T cell receptor beta chains from the same sample are listed, as sequenced in a study of T cell repertoires and HLA-DP antigens. Antigens of these TCRs are unknown. Here immunoSEQ multiplex PCR was the method, and the copy in TCRdb shows in-frame clones only, minus some. This repertoire shows around 100,000 clones, around 93% found once; its top ten account for under 0.35%. Sequencing was performed on CD4+ T cells from PBMCs. Every receptor here comes from a woman aged 18-30 years in good health and CMV-seronegative.

This chain uses TRBV5-1 with TRBJ2-3, with D uncertain. Trimming left V 4 bases short and J 4 bases short, with 19 bases between. Per germline, CDR1 SGHRS and CDR2 YFSETQ. The CDR3 runs 16 residues. As DNA, the CDR3 is TGCGCCAGCAGCCCCATACTCAAGGAACCAGCAGATACGCAGTATTTT. Protein product: CASSPILKEPADTQYF. The variable domain in full, with the rest retrieved from reference TRBV5-1 and TRBJ2-3, is KAGVTQTPRYLIKTRGQQVTLSCSPISGHRSVSWYQQTPGQGLQFLFEYFSETQRNKGNFPGRFSGRQFSNSRSEMNVSTLELGDSALYLCASSPILKEPADTQYFGPGTRLTVL.

V usage is TRBV6-6 and J usage is TRBJ1-2; 7 nucleotides agree with TRBD1. Trimming cost V 5 bases and J 2 bases; bases outside gene matches: 2. The CDR3 length is 13 residues. Germline V gene sequence: CDR1 MNHNY, CDR2 SVGAGI (reference sequence). For the CDR3, the DNA is TGTGCCAGCAGTCCGGACAGGAACTATGGCTACACCTTC. Protein product: CASSPDRNYGYTF.

The chain couples TRBV6-5 to TRBJ2-7; D might be TRBD1 (6 bases). The V gene lost 5 bases and the J gene lost 4 bases, with 15 bases spanning the gap. Germline assignment: CDR1 MNHEY and CDR2 SVGAGI. This CDR3 spans 14 amino acids. The CDR3 DNA follows: TGTGCCAGCAGTCGCCAACAGGGAGCGTACGAGCAGTACTTC. Its protein product is CASSRQQGAYEQYF.

CDR3 nucleotides: TGCGCCAGCAGCGGACGAGTAGCGGGAGTCTTAGAGACCCAGTACTTC. The encoded protein is CASSGRVAGVLETQYF. The chain joins TRBV4-1 to TRBJ2-5, with TRBD2 matching over 9 bases. Germline V gives CDR1 MGHRA, CDR2 YSYEKL. V was clipped by 5 bases and J by 4 bases; unmatched bases: 11. This CDR3 contains 16 residues.

Here the CDR3 DNA reads TGTGCTAGCCGGAAAAGCACGGCCGGGGAGCTGTTTTTT. Protein: CASRKSTAGELFF. The V gene is TRBV7-7, the J gene TRBJ2-2; the D is unclear. CDR3 size: 13 residues. Germline V CDR1 and CDR2: SSHAT, FNYEAQ (reference sequence).

The chain is built from TRBV6-1 and TRBJ2-3; tentatively, D is TRBD1 (6 bases). V lost 6 bases to trimming and J lost 5 bases, with 15 bases between them. The germline gives CDR1 MNHNS, CDR2 SASEGT. This CDR3 region has 14 residues. The CDR3 loop is CASRIVGAGDTQYF. The CDR3 DNA reads TGTGCCAGCAGGATTGTGGGGGCCGGAGATACGCAGTATTTT.

The chain employs TRBV15 and TRBJ2-1, with 8 bases matching TRBD2. Trimming took 3 bases from V and 4 from J; bases not matched to a gene: 2. The germline gives CDR1 LNHNV, CDR2 YYDKDF (reference sequence). This CDR3 contains 14 residues. CDR3 nucleotides: TGTGCCACCAGCAGCGGGACTAGATACAATGAGCAGTTCTTC. Translated: CATSSGTRYNEQFF.

The rearrangement joins TRBV4-3 to TRBJ2-1; 7 positions agree with TRBD1. The V and J ends lost 1 base and 4 bases, in that order; junction bases with no gene match: 4. This CDR3 is 15 amino acids long. From germline, CDR1 is LGHNA and CDR2 YSLEER. CDR3 in amino acids: CASSQGGGRYNEQFF. CDR3 sequence (DNA): TGCGCCAGCAGCCAAGGAGGGGGCCGATACAATGAGCAGTTCTTC.

The V gene is TRBV5-4, the J gene TRBJ1-2; 8 bases line up with TRBD1. The CDR3 sequence is 14 residues long. Looked up from germline, CDR1 is SGHNT and CDR2 is YYREEE (reference sequence). V was clipped by 3 bases and J by 7 bases; unmatched bases: 8. Here the CDR3 reads CASSSRQGARGYTF. In DNA, the CDR3 is TGTGCCAGCAGCTCCAGGCAGGGGGCGCGTGGCTACACCTTC.

The chain couples TRBV5-1 to TRBJ2-3; 9 nucleotides match TRBD1. With 4 bases clipped from V and 7 bases from J, the junction kept 7 bases outside the gene matches. The CDR3 is 14 residues long. Germline V gene data show CDR1 as SGHRS and CDR2 as YFSETQ. CDR3 DNA sequence: TGCGCCAGCAGCAGGACAGGGGATATGAATACGCAGTATTTT. Translation gives CASSRTGDMNTQYF.

V gene TRBV29-1 combines with J gene TRBJ2-1; D uncertain. This CDR3 is built from 15 residues. Germline V gene lookup returns CDR1 SQVTM and CDR2 ANQGSEA. Trimming took off 4 bases at V and 2 bases at J, with 15 bases between the two ends. The CDR3 is CSVGAESKAYNEQFF. In DNA form, the CDR3 reads TGCAGCGTTGGGGCTGAAAGTAAGGCCTACAATGAGCAGTTCTTC.

The rearrangement uses TRBV7-9 and TRBJ1-1; no clear D. CDR1 is SEHNR and CDR2 is FQNEAQ in the germline V gene (reference sequence). Between the trimmed V and J ends, which lost 4 bases and 0 bases, there was a span of 6 bases. The CDR3 sequence is 13 residues long. The CDR3 bases are TGTGCCAGCAGCTCGCTAATGAACACTGAAGCTTTCTTT. It is translated as CASSSLMNTEAFF.

J is TRBJ2-1 and V is TRBV6-1; D perhaps matches TRBD1 (5 bases). This CDR3 has 13 amino acids. Germline CDR1 and CDR2: MNHNS and SASEGT. With 7 bases removed from V and 4 bases from J, the gap between germline ends came to 11 bases. The CDR3 loop is CASTGFPYNEQFF. CDR3 DNA sequence: TGTGCCAGCACAGGGTTCCCTTACAATGAGCAGTTCTTC.

This chain joins TRBV15 and TRBJ1-2, with TRBD1 identical over 7 bases. Unmatched junction bases numbered 10, after V lost 1 base and J lost 8 bases. Germline values: CDR1 LNHNV, CDR2 YYDKDF (reference sequence). The CDR3 totals 15 residues. CDR3 protein: CATSRGLEGGSGYTF. The CDR3 DNA reads TGTGCCACCAGCAGAGGGCTCGAAGGGGGCAGCGGCTACACCTTC.

The chain links TRBV9 to TRBJ1-2, with TRBD1 matching 9 bases. Trimming took 4 bases from V and 4 from J; bases not matched to a gene: 20. The CDR3 runs to 19 residues. Germline V gene data show CDR1 as SGDLS and CDR2 as YYNGEE. The CDR3 is CASSTPRLGQGSPFYGYTF. The CDR3 region has the DNA TGTGCCAGCAGCACCCCCAGGTTGGGACAGGGCTCACCTTTCTATGGCTACACCTTC.

V usage is TRBV2 and J usage is TRBJ1-1; D call uncertain. CDR3 size: 13 residues. V gave up 6 bases and J gave up 1 base, with 9 bases separating them. The germline CDR1 and CDR2 sequences are SNHLY and FYNNEI. CDR3 nucleotides: TGTGCCAGCAGCGTGACGAGGAACACTGAAGCTTTCTTT. Translation gives CASSVTRNTEAFF. Looking up the rest from reference TRBV2 and TRBJ1-1 gives the full variable domain: EPEVTQTPSHQVTQMGQEVILRCVPISNHLYFYWYRQILGQKVEFLVSFYNNEISEKSEIFDDQFSVERPDGSNFTLKIRSTKLEDSAMYFCASSVTRNTEAFFGQGTRLTVV.

The chain couples TRBV4-1 to TRBJ2-7; tentative D call: TRBD1 (5 bases). CDR1 MGHRA and CDR2 YSYEKL come from the germline V gene. The CDR3 is 15 residues long. Trimming took off 4 bases at V and 0 bases at J, with 13 bases between the two ends. This CDR3 reads CASSPRQTRSYEQYF. In nucleotides, the CDR3 is TGCGCCAGCAGCCCCAGACAGACCCGCTCCTACGAGCAGTACTTC.

The rearrangement joins TRBV5-1 to TRBJ2-3; a possible D gene is TRBD2 (5 bases). CDR1 is SGHRS and CDR2 is YFSETQ in the germline V gene. V was shortened by 4 bases and J by 2 bases, with 8 bases between the two germline ends. The CDR3 spans 13 residues. The CDR3 here is CASSPGITDTQYF. The CDR3 nucleotides read TGCGCCAGCAGCCCCGGGATCACAGATACGCAGTATTTT.

As DNA, the CDR3 is TGTGCCAGCAGTCTCCGACTCCCAAATGAAAAACTGTTTTTT. Amino acids: CASSLRLPNEKLFF. The chain combines TRBV7-3 with TRBJ1-4; no clear D. Per germline, CDR1 SGHTA and CDR2 FQGTGA. CDR3 length equals 14 residues. Between the trimmed V and J ends, which lost 6 bases and 5 bases, there was a span of 13 bases.

The J gene is TRBJ2-3, the V gene TRBV28; D not certain. Per germline, CDR1 MDHEN and CDR2 SYDVKM. Trimming shortened V by 6 bases and J by 4 bases, and 11 bases separated the two germline ends. The CDR3 runs to 13 residues. CDR3 DNA sequence: TGTGCCAGCAGGGAAAGATGGTCAGATACGCAGTATTTT. Amino acid sequence: CASRERWSDTQYF.

This chain connects TRBV6-5 to TRBJ1-2; TRBD1 is a possible D gene (6 bases). V shed 6 bases and J shed 4 bases, with 15 bases lying between them. The CDR3 sequence is 14 residues long. Germline values: CDR1 MNHEY, CDR2 SVGAGI. The CDR3 nucleotides read TGTGCCAGCAGCCTCGGACAGCCGTTCTATGGCTACACCTTC. Translated, it gives CASSLGQPFYGYTF.

The table lists this clone with a few counts. The J gene is TRBJ1-2, the V gene TRBV5-1; D not certain. Trimming stripped 2 bases from V and 4 bases from J, with 18 bases between. This CDR3 region has 16 residues. Germline lookup yields CDR1 SGHRS and CDR2 YFSETQ. The DNA for the CDR3 is TGCGCCAGCAGCTTCTCATCCACCACGACGGGCTATGGCTACACCTTC. Encoded protein: CASSFSSTTTGYGYTF.